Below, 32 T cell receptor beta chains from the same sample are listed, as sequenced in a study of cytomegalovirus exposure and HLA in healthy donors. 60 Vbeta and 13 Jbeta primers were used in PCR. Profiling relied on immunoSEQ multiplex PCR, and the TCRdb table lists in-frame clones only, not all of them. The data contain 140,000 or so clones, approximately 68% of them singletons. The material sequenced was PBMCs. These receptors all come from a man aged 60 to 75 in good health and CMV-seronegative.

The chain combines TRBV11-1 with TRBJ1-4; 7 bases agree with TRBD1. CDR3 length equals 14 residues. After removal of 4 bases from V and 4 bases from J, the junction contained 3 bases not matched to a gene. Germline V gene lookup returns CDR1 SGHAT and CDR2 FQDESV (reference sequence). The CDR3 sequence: CASSSGQRNEKLFF. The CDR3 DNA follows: TGTGCCAGCAGCTCGGGACAGCGTAATGAAAAACTGTTTTTT.

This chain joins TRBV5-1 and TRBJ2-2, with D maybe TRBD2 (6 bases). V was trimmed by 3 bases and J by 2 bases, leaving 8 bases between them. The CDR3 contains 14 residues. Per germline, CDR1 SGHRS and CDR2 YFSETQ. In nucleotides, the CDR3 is TGCGCCAGCAGCTCCGGACTAAACACCGGGGAGCTGTTTTTT. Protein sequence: CASSSGLNTGELFF.

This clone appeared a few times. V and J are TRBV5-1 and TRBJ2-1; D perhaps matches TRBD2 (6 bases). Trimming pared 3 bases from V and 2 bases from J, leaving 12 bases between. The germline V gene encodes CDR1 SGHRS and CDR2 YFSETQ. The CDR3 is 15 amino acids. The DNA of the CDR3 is TGCGCCAGCAGCTACTCCGGGACTCCCTACAATGAGCAGTTCTTC. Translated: CASSYSGTPYNEQFF. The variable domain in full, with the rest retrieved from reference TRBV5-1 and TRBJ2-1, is KAGVTQTPRYLIKTRGQQVTLSCSPISGHRSVSWYQQTPGQGLQFLFEYFSETQRNKGNFPGRFSGRQFSNSRSEMNVSTLELGDSALYLCASSYSGTPYNEQFFGPGTRLTVL.

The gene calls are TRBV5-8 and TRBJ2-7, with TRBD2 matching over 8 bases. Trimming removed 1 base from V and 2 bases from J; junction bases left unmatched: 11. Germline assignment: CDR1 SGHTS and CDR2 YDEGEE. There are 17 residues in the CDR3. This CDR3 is CASSLNRAGLVTYEQYF. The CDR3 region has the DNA TGTGCCAGCAGCTTGAACAGGGCGGGACTAGTAACCTACGAGCAGTACTTC.

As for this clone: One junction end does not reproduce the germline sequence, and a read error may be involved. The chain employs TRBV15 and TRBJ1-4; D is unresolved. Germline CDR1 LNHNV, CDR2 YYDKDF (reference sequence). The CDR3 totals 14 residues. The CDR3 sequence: CATSRDLTDEKLFF. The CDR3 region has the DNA TGTGCCACCAGCAGAGATCTAACTGATGAAAAACTGTTTTTT.

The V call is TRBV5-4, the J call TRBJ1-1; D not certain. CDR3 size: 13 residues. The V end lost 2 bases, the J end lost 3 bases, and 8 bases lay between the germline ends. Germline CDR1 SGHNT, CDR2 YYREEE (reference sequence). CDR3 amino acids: CASSFQVDTEAFF. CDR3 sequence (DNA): TGTGCCAGCAGCTTTCAGGTGGACACTGAAGCTTTCTTT.

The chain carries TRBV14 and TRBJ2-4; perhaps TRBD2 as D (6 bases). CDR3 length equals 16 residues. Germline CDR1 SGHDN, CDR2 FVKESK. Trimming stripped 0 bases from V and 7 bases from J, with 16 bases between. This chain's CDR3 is CASSQEPPPAGNIQYF. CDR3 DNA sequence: TGTGCCAGCAGCCAAGAACCCCCACCGGCGGGGAACATTCAGTACTTC.

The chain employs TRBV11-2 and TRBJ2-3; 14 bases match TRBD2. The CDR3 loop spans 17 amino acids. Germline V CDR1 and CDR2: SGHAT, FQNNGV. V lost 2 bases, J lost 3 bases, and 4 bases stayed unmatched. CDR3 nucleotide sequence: TGTGCCAGCAGCTTAAGACTAGCGGGAGGGAGTACAGATACGCAGTATTTT. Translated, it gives CASSLRLAGGSTDTQYF.

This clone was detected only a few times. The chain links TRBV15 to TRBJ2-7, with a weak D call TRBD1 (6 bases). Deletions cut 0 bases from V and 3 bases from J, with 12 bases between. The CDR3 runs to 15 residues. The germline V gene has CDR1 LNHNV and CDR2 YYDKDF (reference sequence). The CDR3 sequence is CATSRDEQGDYEQYF. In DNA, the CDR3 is TGTGCCACCAGCAGAGATGAACAGGGAGACTACGAGCAGTACTTC.

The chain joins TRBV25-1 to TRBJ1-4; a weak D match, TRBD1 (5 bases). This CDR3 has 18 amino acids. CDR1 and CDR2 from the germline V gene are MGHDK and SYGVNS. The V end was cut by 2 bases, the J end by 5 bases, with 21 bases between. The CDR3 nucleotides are TGTGCCAGCAGTGAAGAGTTGTGGGGGGGACCGGGAAATGAAAAACTGTTTTTT. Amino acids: CASSEELWGGPGNEKLFF.

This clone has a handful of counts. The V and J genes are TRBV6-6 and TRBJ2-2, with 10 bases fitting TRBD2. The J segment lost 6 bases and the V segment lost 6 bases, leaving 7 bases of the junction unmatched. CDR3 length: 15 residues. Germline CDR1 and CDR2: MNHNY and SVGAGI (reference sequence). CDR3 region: CASSLRAGGAGELFF. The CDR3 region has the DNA TGTGCCAGCAGCCTTAGAGCGGGAGGGGCCGGGGAGCTGTTTTTT.

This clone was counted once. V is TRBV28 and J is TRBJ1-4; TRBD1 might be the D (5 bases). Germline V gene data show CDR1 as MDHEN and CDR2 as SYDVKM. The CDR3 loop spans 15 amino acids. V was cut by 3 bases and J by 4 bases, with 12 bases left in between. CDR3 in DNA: TGTGCCAGCAGTTTCCCCGGGGACTTTAATGAAAAACTGTTTTTT. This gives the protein CASSFPGDFNEKLFF.

The CDR3 DNA reads as TGTGCCAGCAGCTTAGAGCAGGGTATTGAGCAGTTCTTC. As protein: CASSLEQGIEQFF. The chain joins TRBV11-2 to TRBJ2-1; tentative D call: TRBD1 (5 bases). Germline V gene sequence: CDR1 SGHAT, CDR2 FQNNGV. The V end lost 0 bases, the J end lost 9 bases, and 9 bases lay between the germline ends. This CDR3 contains 13 residues.

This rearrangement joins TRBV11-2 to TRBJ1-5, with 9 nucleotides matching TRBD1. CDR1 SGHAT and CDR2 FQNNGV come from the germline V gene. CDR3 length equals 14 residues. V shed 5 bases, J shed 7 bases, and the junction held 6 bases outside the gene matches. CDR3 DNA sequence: TGTGCCAGCAGCACAGGACAGGGGAGGCAGCCCCAGCATTTT. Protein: CASSTGQGRQPQHF. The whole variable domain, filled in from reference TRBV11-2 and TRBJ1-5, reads EAGVAQSPRYKIIEKRQSVAFWCNPISGHATLYWYQQILGQGPKLLIQFQNNGVVDDSQLPKDRFSAERLKGVDSTLKIQPAKLEDSAVYLCASSTGQGRQPQHFGDGTRLSIL.

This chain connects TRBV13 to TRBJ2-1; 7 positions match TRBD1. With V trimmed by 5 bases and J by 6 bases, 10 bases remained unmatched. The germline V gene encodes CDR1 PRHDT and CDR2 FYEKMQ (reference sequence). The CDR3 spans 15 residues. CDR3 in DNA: TGTGCCAGCAGCATCAGAGGGGGCGCGGGCAATGAGCAGTTCTTC. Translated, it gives CASSIRGGAGNEQFF.

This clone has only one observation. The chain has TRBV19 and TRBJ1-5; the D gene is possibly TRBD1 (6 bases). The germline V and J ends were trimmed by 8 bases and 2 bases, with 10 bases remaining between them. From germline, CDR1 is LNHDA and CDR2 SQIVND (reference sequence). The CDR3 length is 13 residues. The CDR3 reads CASDAGGNQPQHF. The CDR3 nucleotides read TGTGCCAGTGATGCAGGGGGCAATCAGCCCCAGCATTTT.

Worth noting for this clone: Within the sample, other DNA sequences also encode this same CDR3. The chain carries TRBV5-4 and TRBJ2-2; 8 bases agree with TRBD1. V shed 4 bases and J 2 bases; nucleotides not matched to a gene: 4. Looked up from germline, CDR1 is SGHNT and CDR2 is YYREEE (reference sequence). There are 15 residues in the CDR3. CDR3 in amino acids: CASSPGQGNTGELFF. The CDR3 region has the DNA TGTGCCAGCAGCCCCGGACAGGGCAACACCGGGGAGCTGTTTTTT.

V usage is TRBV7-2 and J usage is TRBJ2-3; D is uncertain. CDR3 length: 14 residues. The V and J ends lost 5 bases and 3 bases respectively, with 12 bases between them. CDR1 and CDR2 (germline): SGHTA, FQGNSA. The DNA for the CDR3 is TGTGCCAGCAGCCCCCAAACAGTGACAGATACGCAGTATTTT. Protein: CASSPQTVTDTQYF.

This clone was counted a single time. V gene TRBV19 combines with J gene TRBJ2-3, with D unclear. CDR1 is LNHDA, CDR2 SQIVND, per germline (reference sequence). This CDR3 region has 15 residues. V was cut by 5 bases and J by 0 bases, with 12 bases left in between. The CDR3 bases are TGTGCCAGTAGTCAGTTTACGACTAGCACAGATACGCAGTATTTT. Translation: CASSQFTTSTDTQYF.

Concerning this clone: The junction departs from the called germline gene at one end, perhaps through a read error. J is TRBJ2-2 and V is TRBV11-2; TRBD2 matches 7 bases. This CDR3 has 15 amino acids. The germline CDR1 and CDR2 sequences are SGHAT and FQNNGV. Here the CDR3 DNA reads TGTGCCAGCAGTTTAGCGGGTGCAACGGCCGGGGAGCTGTTTTTT. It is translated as CASSLAGATAGELFF.

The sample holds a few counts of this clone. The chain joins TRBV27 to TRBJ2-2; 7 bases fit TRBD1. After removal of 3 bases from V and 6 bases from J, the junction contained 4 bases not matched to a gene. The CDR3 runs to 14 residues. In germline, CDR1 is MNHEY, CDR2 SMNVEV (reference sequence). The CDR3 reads CASSFTQGAGELFF. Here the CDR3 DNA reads TGTGCCAGCAGTTTCACCCAGGGGGCCGGGGAGCTGTTTTTT.

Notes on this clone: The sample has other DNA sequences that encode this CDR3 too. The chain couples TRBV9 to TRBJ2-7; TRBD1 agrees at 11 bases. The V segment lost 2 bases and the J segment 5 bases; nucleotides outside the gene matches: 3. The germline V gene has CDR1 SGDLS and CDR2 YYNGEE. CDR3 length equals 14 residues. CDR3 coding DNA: TGTGCCAGCAGCGTTGGACAGGGGGCCCACGAGCAGTACTTC. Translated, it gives CASSVGQGAHEQYF.

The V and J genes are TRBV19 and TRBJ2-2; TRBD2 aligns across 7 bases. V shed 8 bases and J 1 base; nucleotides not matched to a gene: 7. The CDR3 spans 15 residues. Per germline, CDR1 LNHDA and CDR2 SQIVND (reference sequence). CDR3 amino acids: CASHASGKNTGELFF. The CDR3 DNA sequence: TGTGCCAGTCATGCTAGCGGAAAGAACACCGGGGAGCTGTTTTTT.

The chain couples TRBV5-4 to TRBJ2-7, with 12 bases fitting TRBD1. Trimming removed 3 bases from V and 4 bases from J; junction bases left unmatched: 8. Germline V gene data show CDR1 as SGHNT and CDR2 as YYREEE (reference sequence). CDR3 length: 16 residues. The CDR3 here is CASSSAGTGGWYEQYF. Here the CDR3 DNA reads TGTGCCAGCAGCTCGGCCGGGACAGGGGGCTGGTACGAGCAGTACTTC.

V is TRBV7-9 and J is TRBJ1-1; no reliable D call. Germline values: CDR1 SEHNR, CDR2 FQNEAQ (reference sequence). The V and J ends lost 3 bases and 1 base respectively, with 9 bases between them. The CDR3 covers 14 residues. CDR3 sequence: CASSFLSGNTEAFF. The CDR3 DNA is TGTGCCAGCAGCTTCCTGAGCGGGAACACTGAAGCTTTCTTT.

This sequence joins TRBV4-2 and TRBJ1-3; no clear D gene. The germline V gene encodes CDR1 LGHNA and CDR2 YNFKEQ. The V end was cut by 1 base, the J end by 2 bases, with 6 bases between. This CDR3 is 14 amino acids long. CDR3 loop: CASSQVAAGNTIYF. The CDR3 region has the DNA TGTGCCAGCAGCCAAGTGGCAGCTGGAAACACCATATATTTT.

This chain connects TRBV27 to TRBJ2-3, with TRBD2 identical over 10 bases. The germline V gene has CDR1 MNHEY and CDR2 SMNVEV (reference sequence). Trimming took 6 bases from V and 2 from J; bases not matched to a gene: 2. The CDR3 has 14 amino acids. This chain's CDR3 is CASSLAGDTDTQYF. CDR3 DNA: TGTGCCAGCAGCCTAGCGGGGGACACAGATACGCAGTATTTT.

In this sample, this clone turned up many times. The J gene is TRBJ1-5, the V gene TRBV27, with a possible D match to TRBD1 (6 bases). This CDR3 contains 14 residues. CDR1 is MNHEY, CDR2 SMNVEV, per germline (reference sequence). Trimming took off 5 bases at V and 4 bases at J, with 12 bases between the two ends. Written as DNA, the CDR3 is TGTGCCAGCAGTCTACACAGGGTGAATCAGCCCCAGCATTTT. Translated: CASSLHRVNQPQHF.

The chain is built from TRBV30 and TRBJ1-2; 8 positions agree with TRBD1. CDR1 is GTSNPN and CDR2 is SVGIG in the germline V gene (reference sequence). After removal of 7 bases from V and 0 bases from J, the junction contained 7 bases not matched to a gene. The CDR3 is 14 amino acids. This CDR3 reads CASRTGRANYGYTF. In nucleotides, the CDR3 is TGTGCCTCCCGGACAGGGCGAGCTAACTATGGCTACACCTTC.

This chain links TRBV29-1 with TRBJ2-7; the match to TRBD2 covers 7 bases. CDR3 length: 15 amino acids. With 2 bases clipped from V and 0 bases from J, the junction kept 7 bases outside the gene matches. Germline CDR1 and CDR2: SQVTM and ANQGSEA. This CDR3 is CSVESAGVISYEQYF. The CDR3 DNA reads TGCAGCGTTGAATCTGCGGGAGTTATCTCCTACGAGCAGTACTTC.

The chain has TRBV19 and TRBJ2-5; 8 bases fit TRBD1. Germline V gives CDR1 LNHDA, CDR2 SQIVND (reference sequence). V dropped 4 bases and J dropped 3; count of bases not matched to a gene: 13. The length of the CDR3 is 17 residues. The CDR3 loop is CASSTILRDRWEETQYF. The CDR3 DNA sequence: TGTGCCAGTAGTACCATACTCCGGGACAGGTGGGAAGAGACCCAGTACTTC.

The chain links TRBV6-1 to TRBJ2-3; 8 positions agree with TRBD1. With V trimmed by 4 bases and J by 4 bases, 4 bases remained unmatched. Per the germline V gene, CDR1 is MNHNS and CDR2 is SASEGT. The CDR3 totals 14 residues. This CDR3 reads CASSGTGFADTQYF. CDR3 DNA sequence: TGTGCCAGCAGTGGGACAGGGTTTGCAGATACGCAGTATTTT.